This T cell receptor beta chain was observed in a study of blood T cell repertoires in COVID-19. Study at large: Samples of COVID-19 (acute and convalescent) were obtained from the United States, Italy and Spain. In each case, the material was cDNA or gDNA derived from T cells, B-cell-depleted T cells, or PBMCs.

Germline V CDR1 and CDR2: SGHVS, FNYEAQ. Trimming removed 1 base from V and 4 bases from J, with 16 bases in between. The CDR3 is 16 amino acids. Per the original data handling: Scientists estimated how many nucleated cells there were by amplifying reference gene primers. The assay was immunoSEQ multiplex PCR, and TCRdb's table has in-frame clones only and misses some. V, J and clone size were drawn from that table, and D and trimming were deduced from the DNA. The sample contains about 150,000 clones, more than 80% of which appear only once. This clonotype was sampled from a man in his 70s with acute or convalescent COVID-19. The gene calls are TRBV7-6 and TRBJ1-1, with D perhaps TRBD1 (5 bases). The specimen was peripheral blood. For the CDR3, the DNA is TGTGCCAGCAGCTTAGGTACGACAGAAAGGATCACTGAAGCTTTCTTT. Amino acid sequence: CASSLGTTERITEAFF.